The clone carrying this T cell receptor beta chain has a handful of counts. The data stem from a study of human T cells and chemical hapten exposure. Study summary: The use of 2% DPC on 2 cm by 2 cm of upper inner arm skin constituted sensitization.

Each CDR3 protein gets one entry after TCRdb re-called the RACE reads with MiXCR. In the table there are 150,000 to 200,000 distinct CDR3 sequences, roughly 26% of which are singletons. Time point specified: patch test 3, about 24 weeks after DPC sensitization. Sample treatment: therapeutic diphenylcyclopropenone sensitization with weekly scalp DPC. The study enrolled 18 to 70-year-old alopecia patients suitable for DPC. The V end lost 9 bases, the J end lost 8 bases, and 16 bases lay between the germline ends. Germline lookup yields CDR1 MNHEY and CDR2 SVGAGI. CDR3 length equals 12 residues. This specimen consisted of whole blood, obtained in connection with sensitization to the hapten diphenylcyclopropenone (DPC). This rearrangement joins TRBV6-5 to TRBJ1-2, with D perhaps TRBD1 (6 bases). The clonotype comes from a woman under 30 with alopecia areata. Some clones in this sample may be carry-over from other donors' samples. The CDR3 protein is CASFTGMVGYTF. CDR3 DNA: TGTGCCAGTTTCACAGGGATGGTCGGCTACACCTTC.